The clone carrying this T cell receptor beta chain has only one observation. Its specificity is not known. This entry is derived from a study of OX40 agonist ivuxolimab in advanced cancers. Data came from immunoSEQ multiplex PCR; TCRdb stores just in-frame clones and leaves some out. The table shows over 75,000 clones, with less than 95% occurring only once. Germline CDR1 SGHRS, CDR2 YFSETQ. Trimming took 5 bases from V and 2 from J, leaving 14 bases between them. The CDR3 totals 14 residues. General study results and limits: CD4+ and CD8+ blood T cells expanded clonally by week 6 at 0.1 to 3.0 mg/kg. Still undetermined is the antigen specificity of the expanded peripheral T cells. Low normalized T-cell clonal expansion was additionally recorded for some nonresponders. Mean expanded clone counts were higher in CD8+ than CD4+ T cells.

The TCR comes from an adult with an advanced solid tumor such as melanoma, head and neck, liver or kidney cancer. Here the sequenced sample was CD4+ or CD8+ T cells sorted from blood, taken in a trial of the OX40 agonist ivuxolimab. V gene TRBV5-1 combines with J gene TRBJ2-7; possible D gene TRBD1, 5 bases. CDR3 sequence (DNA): TGCGCCAGCAGACAGGACACGTATACCTACGAGCAGTACTTC. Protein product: CASRQDTYTYEQYF.